Shown below are 18 T cell receptor beta chains from a single sample sequenced in a study of blood T cell repertoires in COVID-19. Sequencing was performed with immunoSEQ multiplex PCR; in TCRdb, only in-frame clones are kept and a portion is missing. The data show approximately 210,000 clones, 87% seen once. The specimen sequenced was PBMCs or T cells enriched from blood (not recorded which). These receptors came from a woman in her 30s who had recovered from COVID-19.

V is TRBV7-2 and J is TRBJ2-1; D unclear. The V end lost 4 bases, the J end lost 6 bases, and 4 bases lay between the germline ends. Germline V gene data show CDR1 as SGHTA and CDR2 as FQGNSA. The length of the CDR3 is 11 residues. The CDR3, as DNA: TGTGCCAGCAGCTCATTCAATGAGCAGTTCTTC. This sequence encodes CASSSFNEQFF.

The J gene is TRBJ1-3, the V gene TRBV19; D is uncertain. The CDR3 spans 12 residues. From germline, CDR1 is LNHDA and CDR2 SQIVND (reference sequence). V was cut by 8 bases and J by 4 bases, with 9 bases left in between. DNA of the CDR3: TGTGCCAGTCACAAAACGGGAAACACCATATATTTT. Protein sequence: CASHKTGNTIYF.

This chain uses TRBV9 with TRBJ2-7, with D uncertain. V lost 1 base, J lost 5 bases, and 16 bases lay in between. In germline, CDR1 is SGDLS, CDR2 YYNGEE. This CDR3 contains 15 residues. The CDR3 region has the DNA TGTGCCAGCAGCGTAAAGGAACAGCCAAAAAACGAGCAGTACTTC. Translation gives CASSVKEQPKNEQYF. The full variable domain, completed using reference TRBV9 and TRBJ2-7, is DSGVTQTPKHLITATGQRVTLRCSPRSGDLSVYWYQQSLDQGLQFLIQYYNGEERAKGNILERFSAQQFPDLHSELNLSSLELGDSALYFCASSVKEQPKNEQYFGPGTRLTVT.

V gene TRBV30 combines with J gene TRBJ1-2; no clear D gene. Germline lookup yields CDR1 GTSNPN and CDR2 SVGIG (reference sequence). V gave up 0 bases and J gave up 8 bases, with 7 bases separating them. The CDR3 sequence is 11 residues long. For the CDR3, the DNA is TGTGCCTGGAGTGTTAACAGAGGCTACACCTTC. It translates to CAWSVNRGYTF. Combining the CDR3 with reference TRBV30 and TRBJ1-2 gives the whole variable domain SQTIHQWPATLVQPVGSPLSLECTVEGTSNPNLYWYRQAAGRGLQLLFYSVGIGQISSEVPQNLSASRPQDRQFILSSKKLLLSDSGFYLCAWSVNRGYTFGSGTRLTVV.

The chain uses TRBV19 and TRBJ2-3; 8 bases fit TRBD1. Trimming at V came to 6 bases and at J to 3 bases, leaving 5 bases not matched to a gene. The CDR3 is 14 residues long. The V gene's germline CDR1 is LNHDA and CDR2 SQIVND (reference sequence). Here the CDR3 DNA reads TGTGCCAGTAGGGGGACAGGTCGTACAGATACGCAGTATTTT. Protein: CASRGTGRTDTQYF. Full variable domain (rest looked up from reference TRBV19 and TRBJ2-3): DGGITQSPKYLFRKEGQNVTLSCEQNLNHDAMYWYRQDPGQGLRLIYYSQIVNDFQKGDIAEGYSVSREKKESFPLTVTSAQKNPTAFYLCASRGTGRTDTQYFGPGTRLTVL.

CDR3 region: CASSFATGYGYTF. In nucleotides, the CDR3 is TGTGCCAGCAGTTTTGCCACAGGGTATGGCTACACCTTC. The chain couples TRBV27 to TRBJ1-2; tentative D call: TRBD1 (6 bases). The CDR3 has 13 amino acids. Germline V lookup: CDR1 MNHEY, CDR2 SMNVEV (reference sequence). V gave up 3 bases and J gave up 5 bases, with 10 bases separating them.

The count of this clone is one. This chain links TRBV11-3 with TRBJ2-7; 16 bases agree with TRBD2. V lost 3 bases, J lost 4 bases, and 3 bases stayed unmatched. Per germline, CDR1 SGHNT and CDR2 YENEEA. CDR3 length: 16 amino acids. This CDR3 reads CASSFGTSGREYEQYF. CDR3 nucleotides: TGTGCCAGCAGCTTCGGGACTAGCGGGAGGGAATACGAGCAGTACTTC.

The chain recombines TRBV7-2 with TRBJ1-1; D gene unclear. V lost 5 bases and J lost 11, with 15 bases in between. Germline V gives CDR1 SGHTA, CDR2 FQGNSA. The CDR3 contains 12 residues. In DNA form, the CDR3 reads TGTGCCAGCAGCCTAGGTAGATATGTCGCTTTCTTT. This gives the protein CASSLGRYVAFF.

V is TRBV5-1 and J is TRBJ2-7, with D tentatively TRBD1 (6 bases). The V and J ends lost 3 bases and 3 bases respectively, with 13 bases between them. The CDR3 sequence is 14 residues long. Per the germline V gene, CDR1 is SGHRS and CDR2 is YFSETQ. The CDR3 is CASSYTDSNYEQYF. CDR3 bases: TGCGCCAGCAGCTACACGGACAGCAACTACGAGCAGTACTTC.

This rearrangement joins TRBV18 to TRBJ1-4, with D possibly TRBD1 on 6 matching bases. Trimming cost V 2 bases and J 3 bases, with 10 bases left between them. Per germline, CDR1 KGHSH and CDR2 LQKENI. The CDR3 extends over 15 amino acids. The CDR3 region is CASSPGGTSNEKLFF. In nucleotides, the CDR3 is TGTGCCAGCTCACCAGGGGGCACGTCTAATGAAAAACTGTTTTTT.

The chain joins TRBV6-2 or TRBV6-3 to TRBJ1-5, with D perhaps matching TRBD1 (5 bases). This CDR3 is 15 amino acids long. Germline V gene lookup returns CDR1 MNHEY and CDR2 SVGEGT. V dropped 6 bases and J dropped 3 bases, with 15 bases sitting between them. This CDR3 reads CASSGWGVFNQPQHF. CDR3 DNA: TGTGCCAGCAGCGGATGGGGGGTCTTCAATCAGCCCCAGCATTTT.

V is TRBV3-1 (or the pseudogene TRBV3-2) and J is TRBJ2-7, with 8 bases aligning to TRBD2. CDR3 length: 14 residues. CDR1 and CDR2 (germline): LGHDT, YNNKEL (reference sequence). The trim removed 5 bases at V and 6 bases at J, leaving 9 bases unmatched. The CDR3: CASSGTGGPPEQYF. CDR3 coding DNA: TGTGCCAGCAGCGGAACGGGGGGGCCCCCCGAGCAGTACTTC.

This chain uses TRBV30 with TRBJ2-5; 13 bases are shared with TRBD2. The V gene end was trimmed by 2 bases and the J gene end by 4 bases; junction bases not matched to a gene: 7. The CDR3 contains 16 residues. The germline V gene encodes CDR1 GTSNPN and CDR2 SVGIG (reference sequence). In DNA, the CDR3 is TGTGCCTGGAGTAAACCCGGGACTAGCGGGGTAGAGACCCAGTACTTC. It codes for CAWSKPGTSGVETQYF.

This clone has a handful of counts. This chain links TRBV29-1 with TRBJ2-1; D remains unclear. Trimming pared 6 bases from V and 0 bases from J, leaving 6 bases between. The CDR3 is made up of 12 amino acids. Germline CDR1 SQVTM, CDR2 ANQGSEA. CDR3 nucleotide sequence: TGCAGCGTGCATAGCTCCTACAATGAGCAGTTCTTC. It is translated as CSVHSSYNEQFF.

The rearrangement links TRBV2 to TRBJ1-6, with TRBD1 matching 7 bases. Germline V CDR1 and CDR2: SNHLY, FYNNEI. With 5 bases clipped from V and 9 bases from J, the junction kept 10 bases outside the gene matches. This CDR3 has 15 residues. The CDR3 sequence is CASSSTGEGGSPLHF. The CDR3 nucleotides read TGTGCCAGCAGTTCTACAGGGGAAGGGGGTTCACCCCTCCACTTT.

The chain uses TRBV10-1 and TRBJ2-6; 7 bases match TRBD1. CDR3 length: 14 amino acids. V was clipped by 11 bases and J by 0 bases; unmatched bases: 4. CDR1 is WNHNN and CDR2 is SYGVQD in the germline V gene (reference sequence). The CDR3 region has the DNA TGCGCCCGAGGGGGCAGCTCTGGGGCCAACGTCCTGACTTTC. Residues: CARGGSSGANVLTF.

The chain employs TRBV4-2 and TRBJ2-2, with 8 bases identical to TRBD1. V lost 5 bases, J lost 0 bases, and 2 bases stayed unmatched. Per the germline V gene, CDR1 is LGHNA and CDR2 is YNFKEQ. The CDR3 covers 15 residues. The CDR3 is CASSSQGANTGELFF. In nucleotides, the CDR3 is TGTGCCAGCAGCTCACAGGGGGCGAACACCGGGGAGCTGTTTTTT.

This clone was counted a single time. The chain has TRBV2 and TRBJ2-3; D is uncertain. V lost 6 bases, J lost 3 bases, and 13 bases lay in between. CDR3 size: 14 residues. Germline V gene data show CDR1 as SNHLY and CDR2 as FYNNEI. CDR3 DNA sequence: TGTGCCAGCAGAACTACTGACTGGACAGATACGCAGTATTTT. Its protein product is CASRTTDWTDTQYF.